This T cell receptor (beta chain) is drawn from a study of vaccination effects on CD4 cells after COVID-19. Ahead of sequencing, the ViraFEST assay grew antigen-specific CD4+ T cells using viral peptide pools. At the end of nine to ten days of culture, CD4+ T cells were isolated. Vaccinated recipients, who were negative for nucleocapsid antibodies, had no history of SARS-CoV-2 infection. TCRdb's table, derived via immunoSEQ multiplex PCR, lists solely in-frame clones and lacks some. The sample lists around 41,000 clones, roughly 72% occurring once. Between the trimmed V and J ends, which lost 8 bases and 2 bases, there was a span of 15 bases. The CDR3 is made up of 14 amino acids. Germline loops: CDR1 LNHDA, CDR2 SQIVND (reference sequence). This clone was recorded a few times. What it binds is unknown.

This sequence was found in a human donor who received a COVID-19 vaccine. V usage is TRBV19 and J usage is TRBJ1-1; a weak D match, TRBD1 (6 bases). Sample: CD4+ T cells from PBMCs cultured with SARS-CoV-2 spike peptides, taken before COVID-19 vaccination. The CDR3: CASGAEGGNTEAFF. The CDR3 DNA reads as TGTGCCAGTGGGGCCGAGGGGGGAAACACTGAAGCTTTCTTT. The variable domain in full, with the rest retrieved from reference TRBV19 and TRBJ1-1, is DGGITQSPKYLFRKEGQNVTLSCEQNLNHDAMYWYRQDPGQGLRLIYYSQIVNDFQKGDIAEGYSVSREKKESFPLTVTSAQKNPTAFYLCASGAEGGNTEAFFGQGTRLTVV.